The sequence of this TCR beta chain was determined in a study of cytotoxic CD8 clonotypes in ibrutinib-treated CLL. Target depth was 1 in 200,000 to 1 in 1 million T cells, about 10x per clonotype. TCRdb's table, derived via immunoSEQ multiplex PCR, lists solely in-frame clones and lacks some. The sample contains 200,000 to 250,000 clones, roughly three quarters of which appear only once. V shed 0 bases, J shed 5 bases, and the junction held 6 bases outside the gene matches. The CDR3 covers 15 residues. Looked up from germline, CDR1 is PRHDT and CDR2 is FYEKMQ (reference sequence). As for this clone: Its antigen is as yet unknown.

Study findings and constraints: Relative to age-matched healthy donors, clonality at baseline was higher, and it tracked circulating CD8+ T-cell counts.

The sample in question was PBMCs, obtained after 12 months of ibrutinib treatment. The receptor was isolated from a human donor with chronic lymphocytic leukemia. This chain uses TRBV13 with TRBJ2-7; 8 bases agree with TRBD2. CDR3 region: CASSLGYGRGNEQYF. As DNA, the CDR3 is TGTGCCAGCAGCTTAGGCTACGGGAGGGGCAACGAGCAGTACTTC.